The next 6 T cell receptor beta chains were all read from a single sample in a study of CD8+CD57+ T cells in acquired aplastic anemia. TCR beta VDJ and CDR3 profiles were obtained from a genomic DNA template. TCRdb re-called the reads with MiXCR, one entry per CDR3 protein. The sample contains 260,000 or so distinct CDR3 sequences, approximately 45% of which appear only once. Patients picked for sequencing had shown CD8+CD57+ cell expansion detected by flow cytometry. The sample comprised sorted CD4+, CD8+, or CD8+CD57+ T cells (not recorded which) from PBMCs. All receptors derive from a human donor with aplastic anemia.

This clonotype was observed many times. The chain couples TRBV29-1 to TRBJ2-1; 7 nucleotides align to TRBD2. Germline V gene sequence: CDR1 SQVTM, CDR2 ANQGSEA. With V trimmed by 1 base and J by 3 bases, 6 bases remained unmatched. The CDR3 has 15 amino acids. The CDR3 is CSVEGWEGNYNEQFF. CDR3 coding DNA: TGCAGCGTTGAAGGGTGGGAGGGGAACTACAATGAGCAGTTCTTC.

V and J are TRBV20-1 and TRBJ2-7; 9 bases line up with TRBD2. The V segment lost 6 bases and the J segment 3 bases; nucleotides outside the gene matches: 6. CDR1 and CDR2 (germline): DFQATT, SNEGSKA (reference sequence). The CDR3 length is 13 residues. CDR3 amino acids: CSASGGSFYEQYF. The CDR3 nucleotides are TGCAGTGCAAGCGGGGGGTCCTTCTACGAGCAGTACTTC.

This clonotype was found many times. The chain recombines TRBV4-1 with TRBJ1-2; D is ambiguous. This CDR3 is built from 15 residues. V lost 0 bases to trimming and J lost 4 bases, with 12 bases between them. Germline CDR1 MGHRA, CDR2 YSYEKL. The CDR3 DNA reads TGCGCCAGCAGCCAAGATCAGTCAGGCGGCTATGGCTACACCTTC. Translating gives CASSQDQSGGYGYTF.

The rearrangement joins TRBV5-1 to TRBJ2-7; TRBD1 aligns across 10 bases. Germline values: CDR1 SGHRS, CDR2 YFSETQ. V lost 4 bases, J lost 4 bases, and 11 bases stayed unmatched. The CDR3 contains 16 residues. CDR3 amino acids: CASSRRRDRGPYEQYF. Written as DNA, the CDR3 is TGCGCCAGCAGCCGACGCCGGGACAGGGGCCCTTACGAGCAGTACTTC. The full variable domain, with the rest looked up from reference TRBV5-1 and TRBJ2-7, is KAGVTQTPRYLIKTRGQQVTLSCSPISGHRSVSWYQQTPGQGLQFLFEYFSETQRNKGNFPGRFSGRQFSNSRSEMNVSTLELGDSALYLCASSRRRDRGPYEQYFGPGTRLTVT.

V gene TRBV29-1 combines with J gene TRBJ1-2, with 8 bases that match TRBD1. From germline, CDR1 is SQVTM and CDR2 ANQGSEA. The CDR3 runs 12 residues. The ends lost 4 bases at V and 8 bases at J; junction bases unmatched: 6. As DNA, the CDR3 is TGCAGCGTTGGCGACAGGGGCGTAGGCTACACCTTC. Protein sequence: CSVGDRGVGYTF.

The chain carries TRBV7-2 and TRBJ2-2; 11 bases match TRBD2. This CDR3 comprises 14 residues. The germline V gene has CDR1 SGHTA and CDR2 FQGNSA. The CDR3 protein is CAGGSGGAGGELFF. The CDR3 DNA reads TGTGCAGGAGGTAGCGGGGGGGCCGGCGGGGAGCTGTTTTTT.